This T cell receptor (beta chain) comes out of a study of monozygotic twins with cystic fibrosis. For the study at large: Approximately 2.8 micrograms of fragmented DNA underwent approximately 15 PCR cycles for library preparation.

The study, taken as a whole, reports: Age, concordance and disease severity did not associate with shared CDR3 numbers. Median Simpson clonality of 0.0095 suggested naive T cells predominated. Monozygotic CF twins shared more identical nucleotide clonotypes than unrelated patients.

Unmatched junction bases numbered 6, after V lost 7 bases and J lost 0 bases. The CDR3 length is 15 residues. The V gene's germline CDR1 is MNHNS and CDR2 SASEGT. The assay was immunoSEQ multiplex PCR, and TCRdb's table has in-frame clones only and misses some. The sample includes fewer than 25,000 clones, 87% of them seen just once. Notes on this clone: Antigen specificity is unknown.

V and J are TRBV6-1 and TRBJ2-1; TRBD1 aligns across 7 bases. The origin of this receptor is a woman younger than 45 with cystic fibrosis. The sample comprised blood. CDR3 sequence (DNA): TGTGCCAGCACCCCGACAGGGAGCTCCTACAATGAGCAGTTCTTC. Translating gives CASTPTGSSYNEQFF.